Presented here are 27 T cell receptor beta chains from one specimen sequenced in a study of tumor-infiltrating lymphocytes in oesophageal squamous cell carcinoma. One entry per CDR3 protein, called by TCRdb with MiXCR from the PCR reads. Seen here are around 19,000 distinct CDR3 sequences, over 40% observed once, and the top ten hold 18%. Material: normal esophageal tissue next to the tumor. The receptors stem from a female donor with esophageal squamous cell carcinoma.

This clonotype has more than one count but fewer than ten. Given the absence of the conserved phenylalanine or tryptophan at the CDR3 end, a read error is likely. The limits of the CDR3 on the DNA are not certain, so only TCRdb's listed CDR3 is given. The rearrangement links TRBV7-3 to TRBJ2-5; the table's D call, TRBD2, has no DNA check behind it. The CDR3 has 16 amino acids, counting both end residues. Germline-derived CDR1 and CDR2 are SGHTA and FQGTGA. This chain's CDR3 is CASSFLGPNSPLHFGN.

The rearrangement uses TRBV5-1 and TRBJ1-3; D unclear. V dropped 4 bases and J dropped 7 bases, with 15 bases sitting between them. The CDR3 length is 14 residues. In germline, CDR1 is SGHRS, CDR2 YFSETQ. The CDR3 protein is CASSVGSARNTIYF. CDR3 bases: TGCGCCAGCAGCGTGGGATCAGCCAGGAACACCATATATTTT.

The V and J genes are TRBV6-1 and TRBJ2-5; the match to TRBD2 covers 11 bases. The DNA end lines up better with TRBJ2-1; the J call may be wrong. CDR3 length: 15 amino acids. Germline V gives CDR1 MNHNS, CDR2 SASEGT. CDR3 sequence reads: CASKGGTSGYNEQFF. The CDR3 DNA follows: TGTGCCAGCAAGGGGGGGACTAGCGGATACAATGAGCAGTTCTTC.

This clonotype was counted at least ten times. The chain links TRBV27 to TRBJ1-2, with 8 bases aligning to TRBD1. Germline V gene lookup returns CDR1 MNHEY and CDR2 SMNVEV (reference sequence). This CDR3 comprises 15 residues. The J segment lost 5 bases and the V segment lost 3 bases, leaving 8 bases of the junction unmatched. The DNA for the CDR3 is TGTGCCAGCAGTTTTTCCGGGACAGGCATTTATGGCTACACCTTC. This translates into CASSFSGTGIYGYTF.

CDR3 in amino acids: CASSTSGVYNEQFF. The CDR3 region has the DNA TGTGCCAGCTCCACTAGCGGGGTTTACAATGAGCAGTTCTTC. The chain uses TRBV7-6 and TRBJ2-1, with 10 bases lining up with TRBD2. This CDR3 region has 14 residues. The germline V gene has CDR1 SGHVS and CDR2 FNYEAQ. The junction had 5 bases not matched to a gene; V was cut back by 8 bases and J by 4 bases.

The chain links TRBV7-2 to TRBJ2-3; 8 bases map to TRBD1. Germline assignment: CDR1 SGHTA and CDR2 FQGNSA. The J segment lost 5 bases and the V segment lost 3 bases, leaving 1 base of the junction unmatched. The CDR3 totals 13 residues. CDR3 sequence reads: CASSFDRGDTQYF. The CDR3 nucleotides read TGTGCCAGCAGCTTCGACAGGGGAGATACGCAGTATTTT.

This clonotype was seen a few times. CDR3 region: CASSWNQVGRPFF. The CDR3 coding sequence is TGTGCCAGCAGCTGGAATCAAGTGGGCAGGCCGTTCTTC. J is TRBJ2-1 and V is TRBV7-8, with unresolved D. Trimming stripped 4 bases from V and 15 bases from J, with 19 bases between. Germline V gene sequence: CDR1 SGHVS, CDR2 FQNEAQ. CDR3 length: 13 amino acids. Drawing the rest from reference TRBV7-8 and TRBJ2-1, the complete variable domain is GAGVSQSPRYKVAKRGQDVALRCDPISGHVSLFWYQQALGQGPEFLTYFQNEAQLDKSGLPSDRFFAERPEGSVSTLKIQRTQQEDSAVYLCASSWNQVGRPFFGPGTRLTVL.

The chain employs TRBV7-2 and TRBJ2-7, with 7 positions matching TRBD2. The CDR3 contains 14 residues. In germline, CDR1 is SGHTA, CDR2 FQGNSA. Unmatched junction bases numbered 5, after V lost 5 bases and J lost 1 base. CDR3 bases: TGTGCCAGCAGCCCCTGGACTAGTTCCTACGAGCAGTACTTC. Translated: CASSPWTSSYEQYF.

This clonotype was recorded many times. This may be a read error, as it is one base from a much larger clone. J is TRBJ2-7 and V is TRBV4-1; no reliable D call. From germline, CDR1 is MGHRA and CDR2 YSYEKL. The CDR3 consists of 20 residues. The CDR3 sequence is CASRQEVNKGYSRPYNEQYF. The DNA for the CDR3 is TGCGCCAGCAGACAAGAGGTTAACAAGGGATATTCCCGACCCTACAATGAGCAGTACTTC.

This clonotype was recorded at least ten times. A single base separates this from a much larger clone, so it may be a read error. The chain recombines TRBV7-3 with TRBJ2-7; TRBD2 aligns across 7 bases. With V trimmed by 6 bases and J by 7 bases, 15 bases remained unmatched. The CDR3 runs 15 residues. Looked up from germline, CDR1 is SGHTA and CDR2 is FQGTGA. CDR3 bases: TGTGCCAGCAGGGTATCTAGCGGAGGCGCCCATGAGCAGTACTTC. Protein: CASRVSSGGAHEQYF. Drawing the rest from reference TRBV7-3 and TRBJ2-7, the complete variable domain is GAGVSQTPSNKVTEKGKYVELRCDPISGHTALYWYRQSLGQGPEFLIYFQGTGAADDSGLPNDRFFAVRPEGSVSTLKIQRTERGDSAVYLCASRVSSGGAHEQYFGPGTRLTVT.

This clonotype counts as medium-sized. The chain employs TRBV11-3 and TRBJ2-3; possible D gene TRBD1, 6 bases. The CDR3 spans 15 residues. V lost 1 base to trimming and J lost 2 bases, with 10 bases between them. CDR1 and CDR2 (germline): SGHNT, YENEEA. CDR3 DNA: TGTGCCAGCAGCTTAGGGGCAGGGGACACAGATACGCAGTATTTT. Its protein product is CASSLGAGDTDTQYF.

This chain connects TRBV7-9 to TRBJ1-1; D remains ambiguous. Deletions cut 2 bases from V and 1 base from J, with 8 bases between. Germline lookup yields CDR1 SEHNR and CDR2 FQNEAQ (reference sequence). The CDR3 contains 14 residues. The DNA for the CDR3 is TGTGCCAGCAGCTTATTCCCGGGGAACACTGAAGCTTTCTTT. As protein: CASSLFPGNTEAFF.

Ten or more counts support this clonotype. This rearrangement joins TRBV27 to TRBJ1-2; D is undetermined. Germline-derived CDR1 and CDR2 are MNHEY and SMNVEV (reference sequence). The V end lost 3 bases, the J end lost 0 bases, and 8 bases lay between the germline ends. This CDR3 has 14 amino acids. CDR3 sequence (DNA): TGTGCCAGCAGTTTCCGCCGTTCTAACTATGGCTACACCTTC. Translated, it gives CASSFRRSNYGYTF.

The CDR3 DNA sequence: TGTGCCAGCAGTTTATGGGCCCAAAAGGCAGATACGCAGTATTTT. It translates to CASSLWAQKADTQYF. The chain is built from TRBV28 and TRBJ2-3; D remains ambiguous. Trimming cost V 0 bases and J 4 bases, with 11 bases left between them. Germline V gene sequence: CDR1 MDHEN, CDR2 SYDVKM. CDR3 length: 15 residues.

The table lists this clonotype with a few counts. The V call is TRBV15, the J call TRBJ1-4; 7 positions agree with TRBD1. The length of the CDR3 is 15 residues. Germline V gene lookup returns CDR1 LNHNV and CDR2 YYDKDF (reference sequence). J was trimmed by 4 bases and V by 5 bases; bases with no gene match: 7. CDR3 loop: CATSLRQGDNEKLFF. In DNA, the CDR3 is TGTGCCACCAGCTTACGGCAGGGGGATAATGAAAAACTGTTTTTT.

This clonotype occurred a few times. The CDR3 ends on some other residue instead of the conserved phenylalanine or tryptophan, so this is likely a read error. Because the CDR3's place on the DNA is in doubt, the DNA is left out and the CDR3 is given as listed by TCRdb. This chain uses TRBV11-1 with TRBJ2-3; no DNA check was done on the table's D call, TRBD2. CDR1 SGHAT and CDR2 FQDESV come from the germline V gene (reference sequence). Ends included, the CDR3 has 16 residues. The CDR3 spells CASSLGGSRNEQFFGP.

The V call is TRBV12-5, the J call TRBJ2-3; 11 bases fit TRBD2. CDR3 length: 17 residues. Trimming cost V 0 bases and J 1 base; bases outside gene matches: 3. Germline V gene data show CDR1 as LGHNT and CDR2 as FRNRAP. The CDR3 spells CASGLVLAGGRTDTQYF. CDR3 coding DNA: TGTGCTAGTGGTTTGGTTCTAGCGGGGGGCCGCACAGATACGCAGTATTTT.

This clonotype was recorded at least ten times. The chain carries TRBV6-1 and TRBJ2-7, with 7 bases identical to TRBD1. The CDR3 totals 14 residues. Germline CDR1 and CDR2: MNHNS and SASEGT. The trim removed 6 bases at V and 0 bases at J, leaving 5 bases unmatched. CDR3 bases: TGTGCCAGCAGAAGGGGACAGAGCTCCTACGAGCAGTACTTC. It is translated as CASRRGQSSYEQYF.

Ten or more counts support this clonotype. V is TRBV6-1 and J is TRBJ1-2; TRBD1 matches 7 bases. The germline CDR1 and CDR2 sequences are MNHNS and SASEGT. The V segment lost 6 bases and the J segment 2 bases; nucleotides outside the gene matches: 9. The CDR3 totals 15 residues. CDR3: CASSLKGTVNYGYTF. The CDR3 DNA is TGTGCCAGCAGCTTGAAAGGGACAGTAAACTATGGCTACACCTTC.

This clonotype occurred many times. This chain uses TRBV6-1 with TRBJ1-5; D unresolved. Gene TRBJ2-3 matches the end of the DNA better, so the J call may be wrong. The CDR3 loop spans 11 amino acids. CDR1 and CDR2 from the germline V gene are MNHNS and SASEGT. The CDR3 loop is CASSEFQPQYF. The CDR3 nucleotides read TGTGCCAGCAGTGAATTTCAGCCCCAGTATTTT.

The chain uses TRBV7-2 and TRBJ2-1; 8 nucleotides agree with TRBD2. J lost 4 bases, V lost 1 base, and 6 bases had no gene match. Germline values: CDR1 SGHTA, CDR2 FQGNSA. The CDR3 loop spans 16 amino acids. CDR3 residues: CASSLVVAGRYNEQFF. DNA of the CDR3: TGTGCCAGCAGCTTAGTTGTAGCGGGAAGATACAATGAGCAGTTCTTC.

In its sample, this clonotype is medium-sized (0.01 to 0.1%). The CDR3 coding sequence is TGTGCCAGCAGTAGACCGGGACAGGGGGCCACTGAAGCTTTCTTT. It codes for CASSRPGQGATEAFF. The chain recombines TRBV12-3 or TRBV12-4 with TRBJ1-1; TRBD1 matches 12 bases. The CDR3 spans 15 residues. The V and J ends lost 5 bases and 4 bases, in that order; junction bases with no gene match: 5.

This chain connects TRBV4-1 to TRBJ2-3; the match to TRBD2 covers 7 bases. J gave up 1 base and V 0 bases, and 7 bases lay outside the gene matches. There are 17 residues in the CDR3. Germline V gene data show CDR1 as MGHRA and CDR2 as YSYEKL. CDR3 DNA: TGCGCCAGCAGCCAAGATGCGACTAGCTTGCGCACAGATACGCAGTATTTT. As protein: CASSQDATSLRTDTQYF.

This clonotype ranks as medium-sized. The chain is built from TRBV7-2 and TRBJ2-5, with a tentative D call TRBD2 (6 bases). CDR1 SGHTA and CDR2 FQGNSA come from the germline V gene. The germline V and J ends were trimmed by 0 bases and 4 bases, with 12 bases remaining between them. This CDR3 is 15 amino acids long. CDR3 nucleotide sequence: TGTGCCAGCAGCTTAGCGGGACTTTTAGGAGAGACCCAGTACTTC. This sequence encodes CASSLAGLLGETQYF.

The V and J genes are TRBV7-8 and TRBJ2-1; 12 bases match TRBD2. The tail of the sequence fits TRBJ2-7 better, so the J call may be wrong. Germline V lookup: CDR1 SGHVS, CDR2 FQNEAQ. The CDR3 contains 15 residues. CDR3 residues: CASRKTSGGVYEQYF. The CDR3 nucleotides are TGTGCCAGCCGCAAGACTAGCGGGGGCGTCTACGAGCAGTACTTC.

With respect to this clonotype: Germline is not matched at one junction end, which may reflect a read error. This chain connects TRBV7-7 to TRBJ2-7; D might be TRBD1 or TRBD2, each matching 6 bases. The J call could be wrong; TRBJ2-5 is a better fit for the DNA end. This CDR3 spans 14 amino acids. Germline V CDR1 and CDR2: SSHAT, FNYEAQ (reference sequence). The CDR3 sequence: CASSPVGGEETQYF. Here the CDR3 DNA reads TGTGCTAGCAGCCCGGTGGGGGGCGAAGAGACCCAGTACTTC.

This clonotype was picked up many times. The V call is TRBV5-1, the J call TRBJ1-2; 9 bases are a match to TRBD1. Germline V CDR1 and CDR2: SGHRS, YFSETQ. The length of the CDR3 is 14 residues. With V trimmed by 3 bases and J by 6 bases, 6 bases remained unmatched. This CDR3 is CASSWTQGADGYTF. Here the CDR3 DNA reads TGCGCCAGCAGCTGGACACAGGGGGCGGATGGCTACACCTTC.